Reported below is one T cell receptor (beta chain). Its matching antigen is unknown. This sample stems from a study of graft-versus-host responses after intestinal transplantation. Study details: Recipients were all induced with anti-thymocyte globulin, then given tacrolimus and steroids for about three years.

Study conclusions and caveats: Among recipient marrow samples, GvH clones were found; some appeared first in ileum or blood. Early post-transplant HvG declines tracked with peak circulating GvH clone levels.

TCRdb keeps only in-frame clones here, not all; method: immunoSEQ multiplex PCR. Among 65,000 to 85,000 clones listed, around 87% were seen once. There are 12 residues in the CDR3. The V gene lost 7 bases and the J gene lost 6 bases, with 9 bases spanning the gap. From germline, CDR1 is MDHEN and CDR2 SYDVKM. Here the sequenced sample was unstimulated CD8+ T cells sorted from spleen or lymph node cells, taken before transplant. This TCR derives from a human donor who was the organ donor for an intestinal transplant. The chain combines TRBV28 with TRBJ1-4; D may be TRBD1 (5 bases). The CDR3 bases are TGTGCCAGCAAAGGGGCGTATGAAAAACTGTTTTTT. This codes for CASKGAYEKLFF.